This T cell receptor (beta chain) was documented in a study of blood T cell repertoires in COVID-19. Using immunoSEQ multiplex PCR, the repertoire was profiled, and TCRdb retains in-frame clones only, with some absent. Of roughly 330,000 clones listed, around 89% are singletons. CDR3 length: 11 amino acids. The germline V and J ends were trimmed by 7 bases and 7 bases, with 9 bases remaining between them. This clone occurred a few times. The receptor comes from a woman in her forties or fifties with active or convalescent COVID-19. The V gene is TRBV12-3 or TRBV12-4, the J gene TRBJ2-3; D remains ambiguous. Specimen: peripheral blood. The CDR3 loop is CASTTANTQYF. The CDR3 DNA sequence: TGTGCCAGCACCACAGCAAATACGCAGTATTTT.